This record concerns one TCR beta chain sequence. Its antigen is unknown. No much larger clone is present one base from it, and per-base qualities are unavailable. The source of the sample is a study of OX40 agonist ivuxolimab in advanced cancers. Context from the whole study: Ivuxolimab, which targeted the costimulatory receptor OX40 (CD134), was an agonistic, fully human IgG2 monoclonal antibody. Intravenous ivuxolimab was administered to patients every 2 weeks at six dose levels: 0.01, 0.1, 0.3, 1.5, 3 and 10 mg/kg. Of the approximately 54 dose-escalation patients, hepatocellular carcinoma was present in about 20, melanoma in some 15, renal cell carcinoma in 9 and head and neck cancer in 9. In the dose-escalation cohort, 65% to 85% of patients were male, and the mean age was 60 years with a range of about 20 to 90. Prior anti-PD-1, anti-PD-L1 or anti-CTLA-4 therapy was permitted, and checkpoint inhibitors had been received by roughly 40% of dose-escalation patients. Partial responses occurred in three dose-escalation patients, of whom one had hepatocellular carcinoma and two had cutaneous melanoma. Peripheral TCRbeta sequencing was intended to test whether TCR sequence diversity was altered and clonal T-cell expansion was caused by ivuxolimab. The paper covers the monotherapy dose-escalation part of the phase I ivuxolimab trial, which included N of about 56 patients.

Patients with autoimmune disease history or receiving systemic immunosuppression were excluded from the trial. Peripheral blood for TCR sequencing was drawn from every dose cohort at baseline, at cycle 4 day 1 and at cycle 7 day 1. Samples were obtained from an open-label, multicenter, first-in-human phase I dose-escalation trial of ivuxolimab. The trial enrolled adults with locally advanced or metastatic head and neck squamous cell, hepatocellular, melanoma or renal cell carcinoma. Before TCR sequencing, CD4+ T cells and CD8+ T cells were sorted from peripheral blood as separate populations. Points the paper makes about the study in general: The antigen specificity of the clonally expanded peripheral T cells was not determined. In partial responders in the 0.1-3.0 mg/kg groups, normalized peripheral clonal expansion was found to be among the lowest, especially among CD8+ T cells. After ivuxolimab, expanded clones were on average more numerous among CD8+ T cells than among CD4+ T cells. Clonal expansion of both CD4+ and CD8+ blood T cells was observed from baseline to week 6 at doses 0.1 to 3.0 mg/kg. Low levels of normalized T-cell clonal expansion were also seen in some patients who did not respond.

V loses 7 bases at its end and J loses 1 base; junction bases beyond the gene matches: 11. The germline V gene (reference sequence) provides CDR1 MNHNY and CDR2 SVGAGI. The CDR3 runs 16 amino acids, cysteine and phenylalanine included. CDR3 DNA only is kept here, 48 bases in frame from base 1. To sequence the TCRbeta CDR3 region, genomic DNA was isolated from the sorted cells. The immunoSEQ Assay was used to sequence the TCRbeta CDR3 regions. In TCRdb, the immuneACCESS table is reduced to in-frame sequences with V and J assigned. These tables do not hold every clone; where another copy was compared, an unresolved V gene accounts for under half, and the others remain unexplained. This sample lists around 80,000 clones; over 75% were detected once. 0.53% of the sample belongs to the ten largest clones.

This clonotype was sampled from an adult with an advanced solid tumor such as melanoma, head and neck, liver or kidney cancer. The rearranged segments are TRBV6-6 and TRBJ2-3; the central 7 bases match TRBD1. Specimen: CD4+ or CD8+ T cells sorted from blood, collected in a trial of the OX40 agonist ivuxolimab. This receptor has the CDR3 CASTPTGQGGTDTQYF. The DNA sequence is TGTGCCAGCACCCCTACTGGGCAGGGGGGCACAGATACGCAGTATTTT.